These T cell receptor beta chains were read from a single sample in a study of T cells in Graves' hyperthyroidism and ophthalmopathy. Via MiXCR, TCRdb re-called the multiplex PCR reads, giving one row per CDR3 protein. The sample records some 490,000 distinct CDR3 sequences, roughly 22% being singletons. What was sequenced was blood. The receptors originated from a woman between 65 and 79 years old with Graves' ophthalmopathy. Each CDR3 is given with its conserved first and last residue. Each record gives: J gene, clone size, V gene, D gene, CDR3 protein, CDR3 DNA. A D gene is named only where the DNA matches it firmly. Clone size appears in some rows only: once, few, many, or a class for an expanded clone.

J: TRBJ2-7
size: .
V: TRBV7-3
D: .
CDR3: CASSLRAGTAYEQYF
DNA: TGTGCCAGCAGCTTAAGGGCAGGGACGGCCTACGAGCAGTACTTC

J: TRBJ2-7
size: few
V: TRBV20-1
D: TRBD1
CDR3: CSAQGDREQYF
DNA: TGCAGTGCTCAAGGGGACAGAGAGCAGTACTTC

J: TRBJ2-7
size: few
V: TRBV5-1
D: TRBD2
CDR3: CASSLATSGYYEQYF
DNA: TGCGCCAGCAGCTTGGCGACTAGCGGATACTACGAGCAGTACTTC

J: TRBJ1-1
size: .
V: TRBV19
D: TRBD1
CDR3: CASLTGMNTEAFF
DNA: TGTGCCAGTTTGACAGGGATGAACACTGAAGCTTTCTTT

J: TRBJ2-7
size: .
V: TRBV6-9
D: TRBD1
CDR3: CASSYTRQGIGSYEQYF
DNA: TGTGCCAGCAGTTACACGCGACAGGGGATAGGATCCTACGAGCAGTACTTC

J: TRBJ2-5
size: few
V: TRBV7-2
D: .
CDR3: CASSLVRSQETQYF
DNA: TGTGCCAGCAGCTTAGTCCGCTCCCAAGAGACCCAGTACTTC

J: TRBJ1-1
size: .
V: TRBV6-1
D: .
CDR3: CASTEGGLNTEAFF
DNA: TGTGCCAGCACCGAGGGGGGACTGAACACTGAAGCTTTCTTT

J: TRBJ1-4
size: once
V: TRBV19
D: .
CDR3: CASSGLRQITNEKLFF
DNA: TGTGCCAGTAGTGGGCTTCGACAGATAACTAATGAAAAACTGTTTTTT

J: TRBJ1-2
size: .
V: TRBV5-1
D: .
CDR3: CASSFDGAGGYTF
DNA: TGCGCCAGCAGCTTCGACGGGGCTGGCGGCTACACCTTC

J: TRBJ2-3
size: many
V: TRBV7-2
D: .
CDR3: CASSRRRVGDTQYF
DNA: TGTGCCAGCAGCCGCCGGCGGGTCGGAGATACGCAGTATTTT

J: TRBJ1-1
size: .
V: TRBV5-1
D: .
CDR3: CASSYTAPWETEALF
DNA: TGCGCCAGCAGTTACACCGCTCCCTGGGAGACTGAAGCTCTCTTT

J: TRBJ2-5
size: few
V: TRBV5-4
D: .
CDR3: CASSLAGGAGTQYF
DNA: TGTGCCAGCAGCTTGGCAGGGGGAGCGGGGACCCAGTACTTC

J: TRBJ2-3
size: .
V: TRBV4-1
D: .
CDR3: CASSQEGRGAPDTQYF
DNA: TGCGCCAGCAGCCAAGAAGGGAGGGGGGCCCCAGATACGCAGTATTTT

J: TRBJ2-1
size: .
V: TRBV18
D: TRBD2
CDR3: CASSPPNELAGVNEQFF
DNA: TGTGCCAGCTCACCACCGAACGAACTAGCGGGAGTGAATGAGCAGTTCTTC

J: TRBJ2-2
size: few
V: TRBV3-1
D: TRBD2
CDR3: CASSQEEVAGNTGELFF
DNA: TGTGCCAGCAGCCAAGAGGAAGTAGCGGGGAACACCGGGGAGCTGTTTTTT

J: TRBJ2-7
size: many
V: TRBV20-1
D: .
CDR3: CSAARGSEAYEQYF
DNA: TGCAGTGCTGCCCGCGGGTCCGAGGCCTACGAGCAGTACTTC

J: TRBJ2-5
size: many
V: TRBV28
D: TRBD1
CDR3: CASSQTGTSLGKRVQYF
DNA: TGTGCCAGCAGCCAGACAGGGACAAGTTTGGGTAAAAGGGTCCAGTACTTC

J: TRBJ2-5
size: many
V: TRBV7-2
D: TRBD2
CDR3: CASSSHSLAGKETQYF
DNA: TGTGCCAGCAGCTCCCATTCCCTAGCGGGTAAAGAGACCCAGTACTTC

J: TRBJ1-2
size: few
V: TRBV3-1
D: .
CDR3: CASSQNWDIRYGYTF
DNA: TGTGCCAGCAGCCAGAACTGGGACATACGCTATGGCTACACCTTC

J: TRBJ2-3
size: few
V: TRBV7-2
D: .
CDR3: CASSLEAGAWDTQYF
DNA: TGTGCCAGCAGCTTAGAGGCAGGTGCTTGGGATACGCAGTATTTT

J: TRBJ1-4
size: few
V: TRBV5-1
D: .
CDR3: CASSHSGTTNEKLFF
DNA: TGCGCCAGCAGCCACTCCGGGACGACTAATGAAAAACTGTTTTTT

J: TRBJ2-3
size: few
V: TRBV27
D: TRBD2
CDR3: CASSQDPRLAGYTDTQYF
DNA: TGTGCCAGCAGCCAAGACCCCCGACTAGCGGGATACACAGATACGCAGTATTTT

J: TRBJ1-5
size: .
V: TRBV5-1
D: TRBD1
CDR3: CASQSGTGDLPQHF
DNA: TGCGCCAGCCAAAGCGGGACAGGGGACCTTCCCCAGCATTTT

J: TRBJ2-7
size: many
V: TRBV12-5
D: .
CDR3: CASGLVGQPYEQYF
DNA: TGTGCTAGTGGTTTGGTGGGACAACCATACGAGCAGTACTTC

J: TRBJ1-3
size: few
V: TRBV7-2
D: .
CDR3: CASSEGGFPSSGNTIYF
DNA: TGTGCCAGCAGCGAGGGGGGGTTCCCAAGCTCTGGAAACACCATATATTTT

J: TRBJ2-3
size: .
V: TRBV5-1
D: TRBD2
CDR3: CASSLGEGVSTDTQYF
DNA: TGCGCCAGCAGCTTGGGGGAGGGAGTGAGCACAGATACGCAGTATTTT

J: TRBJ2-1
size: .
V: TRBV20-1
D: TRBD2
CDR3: CSASRGRSSYNEQFF
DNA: TGCAGTGCTAGTCGCGGGAGGAGCTCCTACAATGAGCAGTTCTTC

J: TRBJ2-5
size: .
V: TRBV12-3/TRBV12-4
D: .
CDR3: CASSFDKGTQYF
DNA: TGTGCCAGCAGTTTTGATAAAGGGACCCAGTACTTC

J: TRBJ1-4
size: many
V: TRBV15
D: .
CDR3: CATSRDTRGSEKLFF
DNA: TGTGCCACCAGCAGAGATACACGGGGCTCCGAAAAACTGTTTTTT

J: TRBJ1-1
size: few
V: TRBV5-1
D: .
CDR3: CASSLAERAGTEAFF
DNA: TGCGCCAGCAGCTTGGCCGAGAGGGCTGGCACTGAAGCTTTCTTT

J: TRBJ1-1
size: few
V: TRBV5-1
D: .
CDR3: CASSLDPREAEAFF
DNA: TGCGCCAGCAGCTTGGATCCCCGCGAGGCTGAAGCTTTCTTT

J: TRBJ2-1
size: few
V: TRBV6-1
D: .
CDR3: CASSEADNEQFF
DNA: TGTGCCAGCAGTGAAGCGGACAATGAGCAGTTCTTC

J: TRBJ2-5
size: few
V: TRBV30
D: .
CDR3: CAWSDLETQYF
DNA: TGTGCCTGGAGTGACCTAGAGACCCAGTACTTC

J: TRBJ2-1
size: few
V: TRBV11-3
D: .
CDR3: CASSSGRGGSYNEQFF
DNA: TGTGCCAGCAGCTCAGGGCGCGGTGGCTCCTACAATGAGCAGTTCTTC

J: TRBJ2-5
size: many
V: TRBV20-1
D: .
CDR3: CGSQYQETQYF
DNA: TGCGGCTCCCAGTACCAAGAGACCCAGTACTTC

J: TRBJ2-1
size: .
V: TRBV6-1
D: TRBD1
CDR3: CASKTVRGLEQFF
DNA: TGTGCCAGCAAAACTGTCAGGGGGCTAGAGCAGTTCTTC

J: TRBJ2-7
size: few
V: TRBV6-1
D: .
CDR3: CASREGSYEQYF
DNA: TGTGCCTCACGAGAGGGGTCCTACGAGCAGTACTTC

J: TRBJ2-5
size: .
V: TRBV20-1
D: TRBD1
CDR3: CSARFRDRGETQYF
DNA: TGCAGTGCTAGGTTCCGGGACAGGGGCGAGACCCAGTACTTC

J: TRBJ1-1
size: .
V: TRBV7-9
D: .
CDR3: CASTKTERGGTEAFF
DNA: TGTGCCAGCACCAAGACGGAGAGGGGGGGCACTGAAGCTTTCTTT

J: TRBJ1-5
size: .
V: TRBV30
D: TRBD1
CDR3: CASPTTGTARFPQHF
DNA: TGTGCCTCCCCAACCACAGGGACAGCTAGATTTCCCCAGCATTTT